This T cell receptor (beta chain) was found in a study of blood T cell repertoires in COVID-19. Overall study context: Both acute and convalescent COVID-19 samples were obtained from the United States, Italy and Spain. Nucleic acid was either cDNA or gDNA, and it came from T cells, B-cell-depleted T cells, or PBMCs.

Trimming left V 7 bases short and J 3 bases short, with 7 bases between. The CDR3 contains 12 residues. From germline, CDR1 is SGDLS and CDR2 YYNGEE. In the original analysis: Amplified reference gene primers provided the basis for estimating nucleated cell counts. Measured with immunoSEQ multiplex PCR; TCRdb has only the in-frame clones, and not every one. For V, J and clone size, that table is used; D and trimming come from the DNA. The sample carries fewer than 300,000 clones, 88% recorded once. Sequenced sample: peripheral blood. The chain links TRBV9 to TRBJ2-2; no clear D. The origin of this receptor is a man aged 18-30 years with active or convalescent COVID-19. The CDR3 DNA is TGTGCCAGCCGTTCCGACACCGGGGAGCTGTTTTTT. This encodes CASRSDTGELFF.